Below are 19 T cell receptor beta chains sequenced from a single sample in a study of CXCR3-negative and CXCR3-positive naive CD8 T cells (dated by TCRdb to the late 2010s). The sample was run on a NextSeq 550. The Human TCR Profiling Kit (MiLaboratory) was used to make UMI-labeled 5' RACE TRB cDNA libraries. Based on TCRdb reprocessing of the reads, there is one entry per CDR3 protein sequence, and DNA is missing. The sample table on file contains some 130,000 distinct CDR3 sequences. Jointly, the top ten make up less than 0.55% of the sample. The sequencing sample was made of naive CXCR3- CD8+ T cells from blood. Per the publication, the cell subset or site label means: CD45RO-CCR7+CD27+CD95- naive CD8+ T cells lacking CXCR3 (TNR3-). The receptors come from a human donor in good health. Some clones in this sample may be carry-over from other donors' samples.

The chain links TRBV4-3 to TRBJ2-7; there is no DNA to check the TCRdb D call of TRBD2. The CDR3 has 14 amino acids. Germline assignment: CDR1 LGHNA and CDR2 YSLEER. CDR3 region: CASSQGVATYEQYF.

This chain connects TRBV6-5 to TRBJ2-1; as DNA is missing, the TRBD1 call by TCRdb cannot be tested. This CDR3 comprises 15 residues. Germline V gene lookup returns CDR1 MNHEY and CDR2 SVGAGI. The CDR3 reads CASSYRQGFYNEQFF.

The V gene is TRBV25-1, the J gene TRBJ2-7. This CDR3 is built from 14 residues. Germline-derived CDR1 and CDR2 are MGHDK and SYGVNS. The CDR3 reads CASIIGTESYEQYF.

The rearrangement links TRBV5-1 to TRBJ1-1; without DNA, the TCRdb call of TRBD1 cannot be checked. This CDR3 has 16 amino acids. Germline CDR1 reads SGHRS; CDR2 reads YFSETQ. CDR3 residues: CASSLVSSGSSYEAFF.

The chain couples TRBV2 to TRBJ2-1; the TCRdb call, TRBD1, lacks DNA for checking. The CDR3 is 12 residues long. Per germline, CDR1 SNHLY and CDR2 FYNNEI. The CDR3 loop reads CANIQTGFEQFF.

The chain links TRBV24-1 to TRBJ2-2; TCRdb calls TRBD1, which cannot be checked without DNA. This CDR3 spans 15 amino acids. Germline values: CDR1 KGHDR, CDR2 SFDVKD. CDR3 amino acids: CASSFGQDNTGELFF.

The CDR3 sequence: CASSADSPFSYEQYF. The rearrangement links TRBV7-9 to TRBJ2-7; the D gene TCRdb calls, TRBD1, cannot be checked with no DNA. CDR3 size: 15 residues. Germline values: CDR1 SEHNR, CDR2 FQNEAQ (reference sequence). Full variable domain (outside the CDR3, taken from reference TRBV7-9 and TRBJ2-7): DTGVSQNPRHKITKRGQNVTFRCDPISEHNRLYWYRQTLGQGPEFLTYFQNEAQLEKSRLLSDRFSAERPKGSFSTLEIQRTEQGDSAMYLCASSADSPFSYEQYFGPGTRLTVT.

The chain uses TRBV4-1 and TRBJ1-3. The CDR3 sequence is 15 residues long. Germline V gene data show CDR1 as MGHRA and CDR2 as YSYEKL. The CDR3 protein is CASSLQAGPGNTIYF.

CDR3 region: CASSLALAGSEQFF. The genes are TRBV7-2 and TRBJ2-1; TCRdb's D call of TRBD2 is untestable without DNA. Germline V gene data show CDR1 as SGHTA and CDR2 as FQGNSA. CDR3 length: 14 residues.

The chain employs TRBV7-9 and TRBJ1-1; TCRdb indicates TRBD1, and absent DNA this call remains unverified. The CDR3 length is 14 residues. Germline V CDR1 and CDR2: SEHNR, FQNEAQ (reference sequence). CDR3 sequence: CASSLTTGPTEAFF.

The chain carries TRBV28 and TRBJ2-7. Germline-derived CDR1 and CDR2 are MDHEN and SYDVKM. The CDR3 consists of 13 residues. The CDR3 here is CASSSLSDGEQYF.

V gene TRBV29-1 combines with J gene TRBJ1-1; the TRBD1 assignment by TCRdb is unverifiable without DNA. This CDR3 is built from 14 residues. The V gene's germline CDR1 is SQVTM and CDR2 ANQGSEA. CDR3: CSVEDWDGNTEAFF.

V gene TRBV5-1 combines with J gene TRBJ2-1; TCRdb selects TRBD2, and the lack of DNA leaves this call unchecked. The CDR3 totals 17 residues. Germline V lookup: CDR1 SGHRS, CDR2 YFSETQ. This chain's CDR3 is CASSLVYAGGPGSEQFF.

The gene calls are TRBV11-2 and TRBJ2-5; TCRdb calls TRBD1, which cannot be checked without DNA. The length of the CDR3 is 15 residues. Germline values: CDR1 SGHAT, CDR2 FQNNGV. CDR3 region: CASSPTNRDEGTQYF.

Here the CDR3 reads CASAPLAGGQHEQFF. The chain has TRBV7-9 and TRBJ2-1; TCRdb's D call, TRBD2, is unchecked because there is no DNA. The germline gives CDR1 SEHNR, CDR2 FQNEAQ (reference sequence). The CDR3 is made up of 15 amino acids.

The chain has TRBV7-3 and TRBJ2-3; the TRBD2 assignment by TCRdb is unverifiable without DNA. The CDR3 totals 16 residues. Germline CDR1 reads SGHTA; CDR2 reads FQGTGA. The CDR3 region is CASSSGLAGDKDTQYF.

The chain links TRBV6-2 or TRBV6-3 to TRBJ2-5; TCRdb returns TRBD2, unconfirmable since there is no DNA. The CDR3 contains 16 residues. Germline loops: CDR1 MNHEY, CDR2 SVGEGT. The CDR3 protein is CASSNRGLAPKETQYF.

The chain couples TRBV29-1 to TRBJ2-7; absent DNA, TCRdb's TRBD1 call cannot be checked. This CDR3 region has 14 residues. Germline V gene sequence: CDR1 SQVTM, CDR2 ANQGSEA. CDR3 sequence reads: CSARQRARLGEQYF.

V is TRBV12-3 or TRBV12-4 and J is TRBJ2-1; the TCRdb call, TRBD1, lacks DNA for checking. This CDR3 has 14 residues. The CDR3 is CASSMLGAVNEQFF.